The clone carrying this TCR beta chain was recorded many times. Its antigen is unknown. The source of the sample is a study of Graves' ophthalmopathy and Graves' hyperthyroidism. Using RNA transcripts, the TCR beta CDR3 regions were amplified. HTBI-primed RT-PCR formed the first round, and a multiplex PCR formed the second. From the multiplex PCR reads, TCRdb called clonotypes with MiXCR, one entry per CDR3 protein. Of 300,000 to 500,000 distinct CDR3 sequences in the sample, 15% to 19% were seen once. V shed 1 base and J shed 8 bases, with 14 bases lying between them. The CDR3 runs 13 residues. From germline, CDR1 is SQVTM and CDR2 ANQGSEA. Notes on the study in general: The authors also found most expanded thyroid clonotypes above 0.001 frequency in blood.

The sequence was collected from a woman aged 18-29 years with stable Graves' hyperthyroidism. The V gene is TRBV29-1, the J gene TRBJ1-2, with unresolved D. The sequencing sample was made of peripheral blood. For the CDR3, the DNA is TGCAGCGTTGAAGGTCTAGGAACGTGGGGCTACACCTTC. This encodes CSVEGLGTWGYTF.